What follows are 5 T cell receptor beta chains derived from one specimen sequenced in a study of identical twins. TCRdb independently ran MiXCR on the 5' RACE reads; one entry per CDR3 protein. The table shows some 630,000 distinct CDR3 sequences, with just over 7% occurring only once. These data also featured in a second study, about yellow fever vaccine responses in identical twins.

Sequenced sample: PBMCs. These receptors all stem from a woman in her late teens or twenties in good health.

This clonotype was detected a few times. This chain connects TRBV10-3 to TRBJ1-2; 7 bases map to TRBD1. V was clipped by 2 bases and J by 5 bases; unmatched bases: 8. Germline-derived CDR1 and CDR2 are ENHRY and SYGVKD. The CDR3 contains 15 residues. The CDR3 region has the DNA TGTGCCATCAGTGAGGGGACAGCAAATACTTATGGCTACACCTTC. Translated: CAISEGTANTYGYTF.

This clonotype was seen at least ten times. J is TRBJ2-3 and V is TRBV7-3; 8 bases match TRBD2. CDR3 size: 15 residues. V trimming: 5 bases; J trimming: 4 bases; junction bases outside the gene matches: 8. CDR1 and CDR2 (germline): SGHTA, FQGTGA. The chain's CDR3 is CASSPMSGSADTQYF. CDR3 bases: TGTGCCAGCAGCCCAATGAGCGGGAGCGCAGATACGCAGTATTTT.

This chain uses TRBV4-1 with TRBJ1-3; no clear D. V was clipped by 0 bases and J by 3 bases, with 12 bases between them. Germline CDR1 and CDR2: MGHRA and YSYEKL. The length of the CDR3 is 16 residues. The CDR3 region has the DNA TGCGCCAGCAGCCAAGAAGCGCGAATATTTGGAAACACCATATATTTT. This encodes CASSQEARIFGNTIYF.

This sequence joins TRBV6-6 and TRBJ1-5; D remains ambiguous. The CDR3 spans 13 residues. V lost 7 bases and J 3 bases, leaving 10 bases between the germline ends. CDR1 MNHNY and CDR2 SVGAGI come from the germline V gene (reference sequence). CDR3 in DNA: TGTGCCAGCACACCGGCAGCCAATCAGCCCCAGCATTTT. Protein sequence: CASTPAANQPQHF.

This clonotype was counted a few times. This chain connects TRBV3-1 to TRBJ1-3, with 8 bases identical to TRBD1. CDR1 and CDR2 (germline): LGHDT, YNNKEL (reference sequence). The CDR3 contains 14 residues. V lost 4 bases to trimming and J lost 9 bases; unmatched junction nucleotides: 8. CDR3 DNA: TGTGCCAGCAGCCCCTCCCAGGGGGCCGGCACCATATATTTT. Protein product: CASSPSQGAGTIYF.